The clone carrying this T cell receptor (beta chain) showed up just once. This sample stems from a study of blood T cell repertoires in COVID-19. On the study more broadly: Sites across the United States, Italy and Spain contributed samples from acute and convalescent COVID-19. T cells, B-cell-depleted T cells, or PBMCs provided the cDNA or gDNA that served as material.

From germline, CDR1 is SGHTA and CDR2 FQGNSA. The CDR3 consists of 17 residues. Trimming removed 6 bases from V and 10 bases from J; junction bases left unmatched: 14. The authors' processing: Amplification from reference gene primers served as the basis for estimated nucleated cell counts. The protocol was immunoSEQ multiplex PCR, while the TCRdb copy is restricted to in-frame clones and leaves out a portion. That table supplies the V and J calls and clone size; D and trimming were determined from the DNA. This sample yields more than 150,000 clones, of which around 81% are seen a single time; 13% belongs to the top ten.

The sample was peripheral blood. The chain combines TRBV7-2 with TRBJ2-1; 14 bases map to TRBD2. The receptor was derived from a man aged 65-85 years who had recovered from COVID-19. CDR3 nucleotide sequence: TGTGCCAGCAGTTCTACGACTAGCGGGAGGGGCGGAGAAGAGCAGTTCTTC. This gives the protein CASSSTTSGRGGEEQFF.